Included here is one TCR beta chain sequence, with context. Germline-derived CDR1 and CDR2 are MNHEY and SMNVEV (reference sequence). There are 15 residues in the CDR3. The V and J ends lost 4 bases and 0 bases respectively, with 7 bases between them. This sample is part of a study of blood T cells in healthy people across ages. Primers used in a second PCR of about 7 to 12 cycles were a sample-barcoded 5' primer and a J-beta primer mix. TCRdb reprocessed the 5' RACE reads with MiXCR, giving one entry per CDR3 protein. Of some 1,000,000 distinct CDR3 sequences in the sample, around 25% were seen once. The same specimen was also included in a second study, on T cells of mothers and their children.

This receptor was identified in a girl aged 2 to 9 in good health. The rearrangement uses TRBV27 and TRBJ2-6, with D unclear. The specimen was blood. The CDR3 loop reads CASSWWGSGANVLTF. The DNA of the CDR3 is TGTGCCAGCAGTTGGTGGGGCTCTGGGGCCAACGTCCTGACTTTC.